These 25 T cell receptor beta chains came from one sample sequenced in a study of monozygotic twins with inflammatory bowel disease. TCRdb re-called the 5' RACE reads and shows each CDR3 protein once, DNA omitted. Across 300,000 to 450,000 distinct CDR3 sequences, the top ten clones capture 2% to 3% of the sample. Material for sequencing was blood. These TCRs come from a human donor with ulcerative colitis or Crohn's disease, or a healthy co-twin of an affected twin (not recorded which).

V and J are TRBV12-3 or TRBV12-4 and TRBJ1-2; with no DNA, the TCRdb D assignment of TRBD1 cannot be verified. There are 14 residues in the CDR3. CDR3 sequence reads: CASSIRESYYGYTF.

The genes are TRBV12-3 or TRBV12-4 and TRBJ2-2. This CDR3 contains 15 residues. The CDR3 loop is CASTRWDENTGELFF.

The chain is built from TRBV7-7 and TRBJ2-2; TCRdb's assignment of TRBD2 cannot be checked, as there is no DNA. Germline V gene lookup returns CDR1 SSHAT and CDR2 FNYEAQ (reference sequence). The CDR3 totals 15 residues. This CDR3 is CASSPGLTNTGELFF.

This chain uses TRBV18 with TRBJ1-4; TCRdb designates TRBD1, a call that cannot be tested without DNA. Germline V CDR1 and CDR2: KGHSH, LQKENI. This CDR3 has 14 residues. CDR3 loop: CASSPRTGGAKLFF.

This chain uses TRBV11-2 with TRBJ1-2; no DNA is available, so the TRBD1 call from TCRdb remains unchecked. Per germline, CDR1 SGHAT and CDR2 FQNNGV. This CDR3 region has 16 residues. CDR3 region: CASSLEARGQNYGYTF.

The V gene is TRBV12-5, the J gene TRBJ2-7; TCRdb lists TRBD1, though no DNA is available to test this call. CDR3 length: 14 residues. Germline V lookup: CDR1 LGHNT, CDR2 FRNRAP. CDR3 sequence reads: CASGHGDRAHEQYF.

This sequence joins TRBV27 and TRBJ1-4. Germline assignment: CDR1 MNHEY and CDR2 SMNVEV (reference sequence). CDR3 length: 14 residues. This chain's CDR3 is CASSFLETNEKLFF.

The V gene is TRBV5-1, the J gene TRBJ2-2. Germline values: CDR1 SGHRS, CDR2 YFSETQ. The CDR3 length is 15 residues. This chain's CDR3 is CASSLYGDDTGELFF.

V is TRBV7-2 and J is TRBJ2-3; checking the TCRdb D call of TRBD2 is not possible without DNA. CDR3 length: 17 amino acids. CDR1 and CDR2 (germline): SGHTA, FQGNSA. The CDR3 sequence is CASSFRMTSGGRDTQYF.

The chain combines TRBV23-1 with TRBJ2-7; TCRdb returns TRBD2, unconfirmable since there is no DNA. TRBV23-1 is given ORF status, its function remaining uncertain. The CDR3 consists of 17 residues. The CDR3 sequence is CASSPPLGGGAVEEQYF.

The chain couples TRBV5-4 to TRBJ2-1; TCRdb's assignment of TRBD2 cannot be checked, as there is no DNA. Per germline, CDR1 SGHNT and CDR2 YYREEE (reference sequence). The CDR3 has 22 amino acids. The chain's CDR3 is CASSLERLRLAGVKSSYNEQFF.

This chain joins TRBV30 and TRBJ1-5; there is no DNA to check the TCRdb D call of TRBD1. There are 14 residues in the CDR3. Germline CDR1 and CDR2: GTSNPN and SVGIG (reference sequence). This chain's CDR3 is CAWSTGTGKGPQHF.

The chain links TRBV4-3 to TRBJ1-6. The CDR3 length is 13 residues. In germline, CDR1 is LGHNA, CDR2 YSLEER. The CDR3 here is CASSQEPDSPLHF.

This sequence joins TRBV7-9 and TRBJ2-1; there is no DNA to check the TCRdb D call of TRBD2. The CDR3 is 17 amino acids. Per the germline V gene, CDR1 is SEHNR and CDR2 is FQNEAQ (reference sequence). CDR3 region: CASSPGLAGAGYGEQFF.

The rearrangement joins TRBV6-5 to TRBJ1-3; TCRdb picks TRBD1, but there is no DNA to check that call. CDR3 size: 17 residues. Germline CDR1 reads MNHEY; CDR2 reads SVGAGI. The CDR3 region is CASSYSRWQNSGNTIYF.

The V gene is TRBV20-1, the J gene TRBJ2-5; TCRdb names TRBD1, which stays unverified in the absence of DNA. CDR1 is DFQATT and CDR2 is SNEGSKA in the germline V gene (reference sequence). The CDR3 totals 14 residues. CDR3: CSAEVGGGDETQYF.

This chain's CDR3 is CASSALWTGGAGNQPQHF. The chain joins TRBV9 to TRBJ1-5; TCRdb's assignment of TRBD1 cannot be checked, as there is no DNA. Looked up from germline, CDR1 is SGDLS and CDR2 is YYNGEE. This CDR3 spans 18 amino acids.

The chain links TRBV7-9 to TRBJ2-4; TCRdb lists TRBD1, though no DNA is available to test this call. Germline V gene lookup returns CDR1 SEHNR and CDR2 FQNEAQ (reference sequence). There are 17 residues in the CDR3. The CDR3: CASSGMTGVLAKNIQYF.

This chain links TRBV7-6 with TRBJ1-2; lacking DNA, the TRBD1 call made by TCRdb goes unchecked. Germline assignment: CDR1 SGHVS and CDR2 FNYEAQ. The CDR3 runs 16 residues. CDR3 in amino acids: CASSSPRGQGRDGYTF.

This sequence joins TRBV20-1 and TRBJ2-2; TCRdb selects TRBD1, and the lack of DNA leaves this call unchecked. Germline CDR1 DFQATT, CDR2 SNEGSKA (reference sequence). The CDR3 runs 14 residues. The CDR3 sequence is CSARPGASTGELFF.

The chain couples TRBV6-2 or TRBV6-3 to TRBJ1-1; TCRdb proposes TRBD1, but this gene call is untestable without DNA. Germline CDR1 is MNHEY and CDR2 is SVGEGT. The CDR3 is made up of 16 amino acids. CDR3 region: CASSQVPGQMNTEAFF.

This sequence joins TRBV14 and TRBJ2-3; TCRdb's D gene call, TRBD1, goes unchecked for lack of DNA. The germline V gene encodes CDR1 SGHDN and CDR2 FVKESK. The length of the CDR3 is 14 residues. CDR3 in amino acids: CASSQDGRGDTQYF.

The chain combines TRBV25-1 with TRBJ2-7; TCRdb selects TRBD2, and the lack of DNA leaves this call unchecked. This CDR3 contains 14 residues. The germline CDR1 and CDR2 sequences are MGHDK and SYGVNS. CDR3 sequence reads: CASRPPGTSSEQYF.

The chain employs TRBV7-2 and TRBJ2-5; TCRdb's D call of TRBD2 is untestable without DNA. The CDR3 spans 15 residues. Germline V gives CDR1 SGHTA, CDR2 FQGNSA. CDR3 sequence: CASSSRTSGQETQYF.

This chain's CDR3 is CASRRSLAGGITDTQYF. This sequence joins TRBV4-2 and TRBJ2-3; TCRdb reports TRBD2, a call that lacks DNA to check it against. Germline CDR1 reads LGHNA; CDR2 reads YNFKEQ. This CDR3 is built from 17 residues.